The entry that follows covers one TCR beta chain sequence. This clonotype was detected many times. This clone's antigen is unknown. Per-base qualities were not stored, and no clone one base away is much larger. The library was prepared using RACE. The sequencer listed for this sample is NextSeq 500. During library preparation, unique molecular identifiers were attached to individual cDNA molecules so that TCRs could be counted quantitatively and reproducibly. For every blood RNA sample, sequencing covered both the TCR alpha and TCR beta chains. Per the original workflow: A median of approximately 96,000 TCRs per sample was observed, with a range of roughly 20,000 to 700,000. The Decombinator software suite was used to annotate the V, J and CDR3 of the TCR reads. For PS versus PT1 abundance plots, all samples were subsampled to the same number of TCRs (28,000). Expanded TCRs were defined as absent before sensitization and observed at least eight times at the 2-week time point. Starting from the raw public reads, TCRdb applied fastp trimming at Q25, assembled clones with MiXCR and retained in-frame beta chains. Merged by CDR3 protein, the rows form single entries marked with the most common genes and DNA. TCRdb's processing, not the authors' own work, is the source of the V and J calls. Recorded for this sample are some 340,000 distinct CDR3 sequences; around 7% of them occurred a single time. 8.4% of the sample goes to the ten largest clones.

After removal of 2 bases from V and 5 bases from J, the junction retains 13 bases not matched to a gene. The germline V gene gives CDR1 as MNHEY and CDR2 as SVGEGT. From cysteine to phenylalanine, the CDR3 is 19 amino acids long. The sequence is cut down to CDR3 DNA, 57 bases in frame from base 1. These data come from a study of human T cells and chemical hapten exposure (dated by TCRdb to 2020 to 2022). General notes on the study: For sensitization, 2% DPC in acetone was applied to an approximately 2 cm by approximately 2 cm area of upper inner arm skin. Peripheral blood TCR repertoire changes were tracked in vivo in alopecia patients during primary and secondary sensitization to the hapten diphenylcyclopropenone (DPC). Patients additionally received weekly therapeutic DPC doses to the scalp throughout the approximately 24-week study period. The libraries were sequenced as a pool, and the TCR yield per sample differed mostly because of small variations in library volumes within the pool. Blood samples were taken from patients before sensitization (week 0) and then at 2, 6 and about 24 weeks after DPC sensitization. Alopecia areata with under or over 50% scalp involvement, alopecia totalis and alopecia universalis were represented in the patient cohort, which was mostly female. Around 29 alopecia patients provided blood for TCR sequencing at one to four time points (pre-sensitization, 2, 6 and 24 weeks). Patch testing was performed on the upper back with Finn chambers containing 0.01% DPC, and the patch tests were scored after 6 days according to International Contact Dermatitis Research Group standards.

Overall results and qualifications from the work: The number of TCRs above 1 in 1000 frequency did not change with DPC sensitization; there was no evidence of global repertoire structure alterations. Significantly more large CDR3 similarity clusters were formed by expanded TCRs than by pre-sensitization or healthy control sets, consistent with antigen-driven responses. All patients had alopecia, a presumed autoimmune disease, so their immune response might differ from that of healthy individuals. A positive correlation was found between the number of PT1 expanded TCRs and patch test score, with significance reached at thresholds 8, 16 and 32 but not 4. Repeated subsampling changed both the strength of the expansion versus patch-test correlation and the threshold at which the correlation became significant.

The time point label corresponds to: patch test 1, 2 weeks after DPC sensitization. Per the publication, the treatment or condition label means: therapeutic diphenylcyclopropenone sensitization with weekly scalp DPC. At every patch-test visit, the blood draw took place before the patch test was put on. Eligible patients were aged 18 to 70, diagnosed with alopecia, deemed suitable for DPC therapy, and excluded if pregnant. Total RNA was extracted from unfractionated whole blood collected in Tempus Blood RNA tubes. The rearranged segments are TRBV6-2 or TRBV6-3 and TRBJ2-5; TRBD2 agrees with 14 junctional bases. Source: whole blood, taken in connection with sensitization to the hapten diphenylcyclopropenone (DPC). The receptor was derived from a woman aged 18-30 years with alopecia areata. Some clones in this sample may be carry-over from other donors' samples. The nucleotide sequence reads TGTGCCAGCAGTTACCCCCCCGGGACTAGCGGGGGCCGAGAGGAGACCCAGTACTTC. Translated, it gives CASSYPPGTSGGREETQYF.